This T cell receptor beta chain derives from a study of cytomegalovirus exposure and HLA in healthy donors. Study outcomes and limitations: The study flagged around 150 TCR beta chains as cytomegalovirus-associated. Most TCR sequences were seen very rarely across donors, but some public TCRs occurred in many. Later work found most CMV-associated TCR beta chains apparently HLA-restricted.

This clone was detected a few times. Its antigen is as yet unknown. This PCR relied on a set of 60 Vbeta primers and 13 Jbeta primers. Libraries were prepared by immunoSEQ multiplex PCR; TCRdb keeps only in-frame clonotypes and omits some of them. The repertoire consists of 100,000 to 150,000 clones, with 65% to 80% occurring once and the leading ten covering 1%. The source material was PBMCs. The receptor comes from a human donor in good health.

Written as DNA, the CDR3 is TGTGCCAGCAGCCATAAACTAGAAGCAGATACGCAGTATTTT. This codes for CASSHKLEADTQYF. This rearrangement joins TRBV5-4 to TRBJ2-3, with TRBD2 as a possible D gene (5 bases). Trimming took off 4 bases at V and 4 bases at J, with 13 bases between the two ends. This CDR3 contains 14 residues. CDR1 is SGHNT, CDR2 YYREEE, per germline (reference sequence).